The 18 T cell receptor beta chains in this list originate from one sample, sequenced in a study of identical twins. A single record per CDR3 protein comes from TCRdb applying MiXCR to the 5' RACE reads. The data contain 450,000 to 500,000 distinct CDR3 sequences, roughly an eighth of them singletons. The same specimen was also included in a second study, on yellow fever vaccine responses in identical twins.

The sample comprised CD4+ T cells sorted from blood. The receptors shown here come from a woman under 30 in good health.

This clonotype was observed a few times. The chain couples TRBV28 to TRBJ2-4; the D is unclear. Trimming cost V 3 bases and J 4 bases, with 4 bases left between them. Per germline, CDR1 MDHEN and CDR2 SYDVKM. This CDR3 is 12 amino acids long. The CDR3 here is CASSFRKNIQYF. CDR3 DNA sequence: TGTGCCAGCAGTTTTCGAAAAAACATTCAGTACTTC. Filled out from reference TRBV28 and TRBJ2-4, the complete variable domain reads DVKVTQSSRYLVKRTGEKVFLECVQDMDHENMFWYRQDPGLGLRLIYFSYDVKMKEKGDIPEGYSVSREKKERFSLILESASTNQTSMYLCASSFRKNIQYFGAGTRLSVL.

The chain couples TRBV19 to TRBJ1-2; D remains ambiguous. Germline CDR1 LNHDA, CDR2 SQIVND (reference sequence). V lost 5 bases to trimming and J lost 2 bases, with 9 bases between them. The CDR3 length is 13 residues. This CDR3 reads CASSPRGNYGYTF. The CDR3 DNA reads as TGTGCCAGTAGTCCCCGCGGCAACTATGGCTACACCTTC.

CDR3 residues: CASSLTPAGTQYF. CDR3 nucleotide sequence: TGCGCCAGCAGCTTGACCCCTGCGGGCACGCAGTATTTT. J is TRBJ2-3 and V is TRBV5-1; TRBD2 might be the D (5 bases). The germline CDR1 and CDR2 sequences are SGHRS and YFSETQ. This CDR3 has 13 residues. V dropped 1 base and J dropped 9 bases, with 12 bases sitting between them.

This clonotype has just a few counts. This chain uses TRBV5-6 with TRBJ2-2, with TRBD2 matching over 8 bases. In germline, CDR1 is SGHDT, CDR2 YYEEEE. This CDR3 contains 15 residues. Trimming at V came to 5 bases and at J to 5 bases, leaving 8 bases not matched to a gene. The CDR3 nucleotides read TGTGCCAGCAGTCCCGGGACTAGGATTACCGGGGAGCTGTTTTTT. Residues: CASSPGTRITGELFF.

This clonotype was found a few times. This sequence joins TRBV5-6 and TRBJ1-6; TRBD1 might be the D (5 bases). CDR1 SGHDT and CDR2 YYEEEE come from the germline V gene. CDR3 length: 15 amino acids. V shed 5 bases and J shed 5 bases, with 14 bases lying between them. The CDR3 sequence: CASRSGAGHNSPLHF. CDR3 DNA: TGTGCCAGCAGGTCTGGGGCCGGTCATAATTCACCCCTCCACTTT. Together with reference TRBV5-6 and TRBJ1-6, the CDR3 gives the full variable domain: DAGVTQSPTHLIKTRGQQVTLRCSPKSGHDTVSWYQQALGQGPQFIFQYYEEEERQRGNFPDRFSGHQFPNYSSELNVNALLLGDSALYLCASRSGAGHNSPLHFGNGTRLTVT.

This clonotype occurred a few times. The rearrangement links TRBV24-1 to TRBJ2-1; 7 bases are shared with TRBD2. Trimming at V came to 4 bases and at J to 2 bases, leaving 7 bases not matched to a gene. CDR3 size: 16 residues. Germline V gene sequence: CDR1 KGHDR, CDR2 SFDVKD. CDR3 sequence: CATSDRRGKAYNEQFF. In DNA, the CDR3 is TGTGCCACCAGTGACCGGCGGGGGAAAGCCTACAATGAGCAGTTCTTC.

V is TRBV2 and J is TRBJ1-3; maybe TRBD1 (5 bases). Trimming took off 6 bases at V and 2 bases at J, with 11 bases between the two ends. This CDR3 has 14 residues. Germline CDR1 SNHLY, CDR2 FYNNEI. The CDR3 reads CASRQTAAGNTIYF. The CDR3 nucleotides are TGTGCCAGCAGGCAGACAGCGGCTGGAAACACCATATATTTT.

This clonotype was picked up a small number of times. The rearrangement joins TRBV15 to TRBJ2-3; 10 bases fit TRBD2. Trimming removed 0 bases from V and 8 bases from J; junction bases left unmatched: 8. The CDR3 is made up of 16 amino acids. Germline assignment: CDR1 LNHNV and CDR2 YYDKDF (reference sequence). CDR3 residues: CATSREKRGGQGTQYF. CDR3 bases: TGTGCCACCAGCAGAGAGAAGCGGGGGGGCCAGGGTACGCAGTATTTT.

The sample holds many counts of this clonotype. This sequence joins TRBV7-9 and TRBJ2-1; 7 bases line up with TRBD2. The CDR3 loop spans 16 amino acids. J gave up 4 bases and V 5 bases, and 11 bases lay outside the gene matches. Per germline, CDR1 SEHNR and CDR2 FQNEAQ (reference sequence). Here the CDR3 reads CASSQPGGIQYNEQFF. In DNA, the CDR3 is TGTGCCAGCAGCCAGCCCGGGGGGATACAGTACAATGAGCAGTTCTTC. The variable domain in full, completed from reference TRBV7-9 and TRBJ2-1, reads DTGVSQNPRHKITKRGQNVTFRCDPISEHNRLYWYRQTLGQGPEFLTYFQNEAQLEKSRLLSDRFSAERPKGSFSTLEIQRTEQGDSAMYLCASSQPGGIQYNEQFFGPGTRLTVL.

This chain links TRBV7-2 with TRBJ2-2, with TRBD2 matching 7 bases. Trimming at V came to 5 bases and at J to 4 bases, leaving 7 bases not matched to a gene. CDR1 and CDR2 (germline): SGHTA, FQGNSA. This CDR3 has 15 residues. The CDR3 DNA sequence: TGTGCCAGCAGCCAGGGAGGGGCTGGCACCGGGGAGCTGTTTTTT. Translation: CASSQGGAGTGELFF.

The genes are TRBV6-2 or TRBV6-3 and TRBJ2-3; D remains unclear. Between the trimmed V and J ends, which lost 0 bases and 2 bases, there was a span of 15 bases. Germline values: CDR1 MNHEY, CDR2 SVGEGT. The CDR3 spans 17 residues. Written as DNA, the CDR3 is TGTGCCAGCAGTTACTCGATGCCCATCGCCTACACAGATACGCAGTATTTT. Its translation is CASSYSMPIAYTDTQYF.

This clonotype was counted only a few times. The chain couples TRBV30 to TRBJ2-2; either TRBD1 or TRBD2 may fit D (5 bases each). This CDR3 is built from 14 residues. V was pared by 4 bases and J by 6 bases, with 15 bases between. Germline CDR1 and CDR2: GTSNPN and SVGIG (reference sequence). The CDR3 region has the DNA TGTGCCTGGAAGCAGGGAGCAGGTGCCGGGGAGCTGTTTTTT. Amino acids: CAWKQGAGAGELFF. The complete variable domain, with remaining parts taken from reference TRBV30 and TRBJ2-2, reads SQTIHQWPATLVQPVGSPLSLECTVEGTSNPNLYWYRQAAGRGLQLLFYSVGIGQISSEVPQNLSASRPQDRQFILSSKKLLLSDSGFYLCAWKQGAGAGELFFGEGSRLTVL.

This clonotype was detected a few times. V and J are TRBV12-5 and TRBJ2-2, with TRBD1 as a possible D gene (6 bases). The CDR3 runs to 18 residues. V was shortened by 2 bases and J by 0 bases, with 16 bases between the two germline ends. The germline gives CDR1 LGHNT, CDR2 FRNRAP. The CDR3 nucleotides are TGTGCTAGTGGTTTGAATAGGAAGGACAGAGCGAACACCGGGGAGCTGTTTTTT. Amino acid sequence: CASGLNRKDRANTGELFF.

This clonotype was seen a handful of times. The chain recombines TRBV6-1 with TRBJ2-3; D call uncertain. The CDR3 length is 13 residues. Germline loops: CDR1 MNHNS, CDR2 SASEGT. V was trimmed by 7 bases and J by 0 bases, leaving 8 bases between them. The CDR3 DNA follows: TGTGCCAGCAAGCCAGCGAGCACAGATACGCAGTATTTT. Its translation is CASKPASTDTQYF.

The V call is TRBV7-6, the J call TRBJ2-1, with 11 bases matching TRBD2. There are 17 residues in the CDR3. Looked up from germline, CDR1 is SGHVS and CDR2 is FNYEAQ. J gave up 4 bases and V 0 bases, and 5 bases lay outside the gene matches. This chain's CDR3 is CASSLAPPSGGYNEQFF. CDR3 DNA sequence: TGTGCCAGCAGCTTAGCCCCTCCTAGCGGGGGGTACAATGAGCAGTTCTTC.

This clonotype was counted only a few times. V usage is TRBV28 and J usage is TRBJ2-7; 11 bases line up with TRBD1. The CDR3 has 15 residues. The germline CDR1 and CDR2 sequences are MDHEN and SYDVKM. Unmatched junction bases numbered 11, after V lost 1 base and J lost 12 bases. CDR3 protein: CASSLSNPGQGVGYF. CDR3 DNA: TGTGCCAGCAGTTTATCTAATCCGGGACAGGGGGTTGGGTACTTC.

This clonotype has only a few counts. The V and J genes are TRBV3-1 and TRBJ2-7; maybe TRBD1 (5 bases). This CDR3 spans 12 amino acids. Germline values: CDR1 LGHDT, CDR2 YNNKEL (reference sequence). Between the trimmed V and J ends, which lost 2 bases and 5 bases, there was a span of 7 bases. As DNA, the CDR3 is TGTGCCAGCAGCCAAACAGGAGACGAGCAGTACTTC. Amino acid sequence: CASSQTGDEQYF.

This clonotype was detected a few times. V usage is TRBV30 and J usage is TRBJ2-1; D is possibly TRBD2 (6 bases). CDR1 and CDR2 (germline): GTSNPN, SVGIG (reference sequence). The germline V and J ends were trimmed by 4 bases and 5 bases, with 12 bases remaining between them. CDR3 length equals 13 residues. CDR3 loop: CAWTSAGNNEQFF. The CDR3 coding sequence is TGTGCCTGGACCTCCGCGGGAAACAATGAGCAGTTCTTC.